The subject of this entry is one T cell receptor (beta chain). These data originate in a study of blood T cell repertoires in COVID-19. For the study at large: Samples of COVID-19 (acute and convalescent) were obtained from the United States, Italy and Spain. In each case, the material was cDNA or gDNA derived from T cells, B-cell-depleted T cells, or PBMCs.

CDR1 MDHEN and CDR2 SYDVKM come from the germline V gene. The CDR3 has 12 residues. The ends were cut back, 6 bases at V and 4 bases at J, with 8 bases in the middle. In the original analysis: Estimates of nucleated cell counts were drawn from the amplification of reference gene primers. Using immunoSEQ multiplex PCR, the repertoire was profiled, and TCRdb retains in-frame clones only, with some absent. From that table come the V and J calls and clone size; the DNA was used to work out D and trimming. The top ten hold 15% to 20% of the sample, which has approximately 33,000 clones, roughly nine tenths seen once.

The chain joins TRBV28 to TRBJ2-3, with D uncertain. The origin of this receptor is a man between 65 and 79 years old with acute or convalescent COVID-19. Sequences were obtained from peripheral blood. The CDR3 here is CASSDNPDTQYF. DNA for the CDR3: TGTGCCAGCAGCGACAACCCAGATACGCAGTATTTT.